The rows below give T cell receptor beta chains drawn from one sample of a study of CD8+CD57+ T cells in acquired aplastic anemia. One entry per CDR3 protein results from TCRdb running MiXCR on the reads. In the table there are more than 95,000 distinct CDR3 sequences, approximately 36% of which are singletons. The sequenced material came from sorted CD4+, CD8+, or CD8+CD57+ T cells (not recorded which) from PBMCs. Receptors originate from a human donor with aplastic anemia. Each CDR3 is given with its conserved first and last residue. Each record gives: clone size, D gene, J gene, V gene, CDR3 protein, CDR3 DNA. A D gene is named only where the DNA matches it firmly. Not every row has a clone size; where given, it reads once, few, many or a size class.

clone_size: -; d_call: -; j_call: TRBJ2-5; v_call: TRBV18; cdr3_aa: CASSAGRGETQYF; cdr3_nt: TGTGCCAGCTCAGCAGGCAGGGGAGAGACCCAGTACTTC
clone_size: -; d_call: -; j_call: TRBJ2-5; v_call: TRBV9; cdr3_aa: CASSPRQVGETQYF; cdr3_nt: TGTGCCAGCAGCCCTAGACAGGTTGGGGAGACCCAGTACTTC
clone_size: few; d_call: -; j_call: TRBJ2-1; v_call: TRBV11-2; cdr3_aa: CASSFDSLVYNEQFF; cdr3_nt: TGTGCCAGCAGCTTCGACAGCCTGGTGTACAATGAGCAGTTCTTC
clone_size: many; d_call: -; j_call: TRBJ1-3; v_call: TRBV6-1; cdr3_aa: CASSEVAAGNTIYF; cdr3_nt: TGTGCCAGCAGTGAAGTTGCAGCCGGAAACACCATATATTTT
clone_size: many; d_call: -; j_call: TRBJ1-1; v_call: TRBV6-6; cdr3_aa: CASAPIPNTEAFF; cdr3_nt: TGTGCCAGCGCACCGATACCCAACACTGAAGCTTTCTTT
clone_size: many; d_call: -; j_call: TRBJ2-1; v_call: TRBV20-1; cdr3_aa: CSARGDSTSYNEQFF; cdr3_nt: TGCAGTGCTAGGGGTGACAGCACCTCCTACAATGAGCAGTTCTTC
clone_size: many; d_call: -; j_call: TRBJ1-3; v_call: TRBV12-3/TRBV12-4; cdr3_aa: CASTLDSYSGNTIYF; cdr3_nt: TGTGCCAGCACCCTAGACAGTTATTCTGGAAACACCATATATTTT
clone_size: -; d_call: TRBD1; j_call: TRBJ2-7; v_call: TRBV3-1; cdr3_aa: CASSRGQGPYEQYF; cdr3_nt: TGTGCCAGCAGCCGAGGACAGGGTCCCTACGAGCAGTACTTC
clone_size: many; d_call: -; j_call: TRBJ2-5; v_call: TRBV14; cdr3_aa: CASSLGGTQYF; cdr3_nt: TGTGCCAGCAGCCTGGGGGGGACCCAGTACTTC
clone_size: -; d_call: -; j_call: TRBJ2-3; v_call: TRBV9; cdr3_aa: CASSVPAGATDTQYF; cdr3_nt: TGTGCCAGCAGCGTACCGGCGGGGGCAACAGATACGCAGTATTTT
clone_size: -; d_call: -; j_call: TRBJ2-3; v_call: TRBV19; cdr3_aa: CASSMATDTQYF; cdr3_nt: TGTGCCAGTAGTATGGCGACAGATACGCAGTATTTT
clone_size: -; d_call: -; j_call: TRBJ1-1; v_call: TRBV20-1; cdr3_aa: CSAIRDENTEAFF; cdr3_nt: TGCAGTGCTATCCGGGACGAGAACACTGAAGCTTTCTTT
clone_size: -; d_call: TRBD1; j_call: TRBJ1-2; v_call: TRBV19; cdr3_aa: CASSMDRSGYGYTF; cdr3_nt: TGTGCCAGTAGTATGGACAGGTCGGGCTATGGCTACACCTTC
clone_size: many; d_call: TRBD1; j_call: TRBJ1-2; v_call: TRBV30; cdr3_aa: CALRDRSGVGYGYTF; cdr3_nt: TGTGCCCTCCGGGACAGGTCGGGGGTGGGGTATGGCTACACCTTC
clone_size: few; d_call: TRBD2; j_call: TRBJ2-3; v_call: TRBV2; cdr3_aa: CASSAGLAGRYTQYF; cdr3_nt: TGTGCCAGCAGCGCAGGACTAGCGGGGCGATATACGCAGTATTTT
clone_size: many; d_call: TRBD1; j_call: TRBJ2-1; v_call: TRBV20-1; cdr3_aa: CSASEGALKNEQFF; cdr3_nt: TGCAGTGCCTCAGAGGGGGCGCTTAAAAATGAGCAGTTCTTC
clone_size: -; d_call: -; j_call: TRBJ1-4; v_call: TRBV12-3/TRBV12-4; cdr3_aa: CASSPGTSMDEKLFF; cdr3_nt: TGTGCCAGCAGCCCCGGGACTTCAATGGATGAAAAACTGTTTTTT
clone_size: -; d_call: -; j_call: TRBJ2-1; v_call: TRBV15; cdr3_aa: CATSRDRRNEQFF; cdr3_nt: TGTGCCACCAGCAGAGATCGGCGGAATGAGCAGTTCTTC
clone_size: -; d_call: -; j_call: TRBJ2-7; v_call: TRBV27; cdr3_aa: CASSLGQPTYEQYF; cdr3_nt: TGTGCCAGCAGTTTAGGTCAACCCACCTACGAGCAGTACTTC
clone_size: many; d_call: TRBD1; j_call: TRBJ2-3; v_call: TRBV4-3; cdr3_aa: CASSPGQLTDTQYF; cdr3_nt: TGCGCCAGCAGTCCGGGACAGCTCACAGATACGCAGTATTTT
clone_size: many; d_call: -; j_call: TRBJ1-5; v_call: TRBV6-1; cdr3_aa: CASSEEGGQPQHF; cdr3_nt: TGTGCCAGCAGTGAAGAGGGCGGTCAGCCCCAGCATTTT
clone_size: many; d_call: -; j_call: TRBJ1-3; v_call: TRBV6-6; cdr3_aa: CASSYLPADSGNTIYF; cdr3_nt: TGTGCCAGCAGTTACCTGCCCGCAGACTCTGGAAACACCATATATTTT
clone_size: many; d_call: TRBD1; j_call: TRBJ1-4; v_call: TRBV19; cdr3_aa: CASSMGQSTNEKLFF; cdr3_nt: TGTGCCAGTAGTATGGGACAGTCCACTAATGAAAAACTGTTTTTT
clone_size: few; d_call: TRBD2; j_call: TRBJ2-4; v_call: TRBV7-8; cdr3_aa: CASSSSRGGSKNIQYF; cdr3_nt: TGTGCCAGCAGCTCATCTCGGGGGGGCAGTAAAAACATTCAGTACTTC
clone_size: many; d_call: -; j_call: TRBJ1-2; v_call: TRBV28; cdr3_aa: CASSLRAVHDYTF; cdr3_nt: TGTGCCAGCAGTTTAAGGGCAGTTCACGACTACACCTTC
clone_size: once; d_call: TRBD1; j_call: TRBJ1-1; v_call: TRBV10-3; cdr3_aa: CAISPVPRDRRTGEAFF; cdr3_nt: TGTGCCATCAGTCCTGTACCCAGGGACAGACGAACAGGTGAAGCTTTCTTT
clone_size: few; d_call: TRBD2; j_call: TRBJ2-4; v_call: TRBV28; cdr3_aa: CASSASGGKNIQYF; cdr3_nt: TGTGCCAGCAGCGCTAGCGGGGGGAAAAACATTCAGTACTTC
clone_size: many; d_call: -; j_call: TRBJ1-2; v_call: TRBV4-1; cdr3_aa: CASSQDGPQDGYTF; cdr3_nt: TGCGCCAGCAGCCAAGATGGTCCCCAGGATGGCTACACCTTC
clone_size: -; d_call: -; j_call: TRBJ1-5; v_call: TRBV11-1; cdr3_aa: CASSLESHQPQRF; cdr3_nt: TGTGCCAGCAGCTTAGAGAGCCATCAGCCCCAGCGTTTT
clone_size: many; d_call: TRBD2; j_call: TRBJ2-7; v_call: TRBV7-2; cdr3_aa: CASSLSSGDYEQYF; cdr3_nt: TGTGCCAGCAGCTTAAGTAGCGGGGATTACGAGCAGTACTTC
clone_size: many; d_call: -; j_call: TRBJ2-7; v_call: TRBV19; cdr3_aa: CASSMNRPYEQYF; cdr3_nt: TGTGCCAGTAGTATGAACAGACCCTACGAGCAGTACTTC
clone_size: -; d_call: -; j_call: TRBJ1-5; v_call: TRBV24-1; cdr3_aa: CATSAGSGNQPQHF; cdr3_nt: TGTGCCACCAGTGCAGGGAGCGGCAATCAGCCCCAGCATTTT
clone_size: many; d_call: TRBD1; j_call: TRBJ1-1; v_call: TRBV15; cdr3_aa: CATSLGQMNTEAFF; cdr3_nt: TGTGCCACCAGCCTGGGACAGATGAACACTGAAGCTTTCTTT
clone_size: many; d_call: -; j_call: TRBJ2-1; v_call: TRBV5-1; cdr3_aa: CASSLGATASSNEQFF; cdr3_nt: TGCGCCAGCAGCTTGGGGGCGACAGCTTCTTCCAATGAGCAGTTCTTC
clone_size: few; d_call: -; j_call: TRBJ1-1; v_call: TRBV11-3; cdr3_aa: CASSFYKGLNTEAFF; cdr3_nt: TGTGCCAGCAGCTTCTACAAGGGGTTGAACACTGAAGCTTTCTTT
clone_size: -; d_call: -; j_call: TRBJ2-2; v_call: TRBV19; cdr3_aa: CASIHPEGGELFF; cdr3_nt: TGTGCCAGTATTCACCCGGAGGGCGGGGAGCTGTTTTTT
clone_size: many; d_call: TRBD1; j_call: TRBJ2-3; v_call: TRBV7-6; cdr3_aa: CASSWTGGLTDTQYF; cdr3_nt: TGTGCCAGCAGCTGGACAGGGGGCCTCACAGATACGCAGTATTTT
clone_size: many; d_call: -; j_call: TRBJ1-1; v_call: TRBV5-1; cdr3_aa: CASSLWGETEAFF; cdr3_nt: TGCGCCAGCAGCTTGTGGGGGGAAACTGAAGCTTTCTTT
clone_size: -; d_call: -; j_call: TRBJ1-5; v_call: TRBV19; cdr3_aa: CASSLTPGQYSSQPQHF; cdr3_nt: TGTGCCAGTAGCCTAACTCCGGGACAATATAGCAGTCAGCCCCAGCATTTT
clone_size: many; d_call: -; j_call: TRBJ2-1; v_call: TRBV9; cdr3_aa: CASSVASSAYNEQFF; cdr3_nt: TGTGCCAGCAGCGTAGCTTCTAGCGCGTACAATGAGCAGTTCTTC
clone_size: many; d_call: TRBD1; j_call: TRBJ1-6; v_call: TRBV2; cdr3_aa: CASSRTGGDNNSPLHF; cdr3_nt: TGTGCCAGCTCCCGGACAGGGGGCGATAATAATTCACCCCTCCACTTT
clone_size: many; d_call: -; j_call: TRBJ2-5; v_call: TRBV6-1; cdr3_aa: CASGVETQYF; cdr3_nt: TGTGCCAGCGGGGTGGAGACCCAGTACTTC
clone_size: many; d_call: -; j_call: TRBJ1-1; v_call: TRBV14; cdr3_aa: CASSYRVANTEAFF; cdr3_nt: TGTGCCAGCAGTTACAGGGTCGCGAACACTGAAGCTTTCTTT
clone_size: many; d_call: TRBD1; j_call: TRBJ1-1; v_call: TRBV7-9; cdr3_aa: CASSPHEVGTGNTEAFF; cdr3_nt: TGTGCCAGCAGCCCACATGAAGTCGGGACAGGGAACACTGAAGCTTTCTTT
clone_size: -; d_call: -; j_call: TRBJ2-1; v_call: TRBV24-1; cdr3_aa: CATSDLSNEQFF; cdr3_nt: TGTGCCACCAGTGACCTGAGCAATGAGCAGTTCTTC
clone_size: once; d_call: -; j_call: TRBJ1-2; v_call: TRBV10-3; cdr3_aa: CAISDRQDYGYTF; cdr3_nt: TGTGCCATCAGTGATCGGCAGGACTATGGCTACACCTTC